These T cell receptor beta chains were read from a single sample in a study of CD8 T cells in Susac syndrome. TCRdb processed the immunoSEQ multiplex PCR reads anew with MiXCR; each CDR3 protein has one entry. The sample records about 94,000 distinct CDR3 sequences, 90% to 95% being singletons. Material for sequencing was CD4+ T cells from PBMCs. Source of these receptors: a human donor with Susac syndrome. Both conserved end residues are part of each CDR3. Fields, in order: J gene, D gene, V gene, clone size, CDR3 DNA, CDR3 protein. A D gene is named only where the DNA matches it firmly. Clone size is stated in some rows and not others, as once, few, many or a class when expanded.

>TRBJ1-2|.|TRBV27|once
TGTGCCAGCAGTTCCAGGGCCGGTGGCTACACCTTC
CASSSRAGGYTF
>TRBJ1-5|.|TRBV5-1|.
TGCGCCAGCAGCTTGGGCACGAATCAGCCCCAGCATTTT
CASSLGTNQPQHF
>TRBJ2-1|TRBD2|TRBV27|once
TGTGCCAGCAGTTCCTTGACTAGCGGGGGCTACAATGAGCAGTTCTTC
CASSSLTSGGYNEQFF
>TRBJ2-5|.|TRBV28|.
TGTGCCAGCAGTTTGGGGACGGGAGAGACCCAGTACTTC
CASSLGTGETQYF
>TRBJ1-1|.|TRBV20-1|once
TGCAGTGCTAGAGATTGGGCAGGGAGCACTGAAGCTTTCTTT
CSARDWAGSTEAFF
>TRBJ2-6|TRBD1|TRBV5-1|.
TGCGCCAGCAGCTTGCGTACTCAGACAGGGGCACCAGGGGCCAACGTCCTGACTTTC
CASSLRTQTGAPGANVLTF
>TRBJ2-7|.|TRBV20-1|.
TGCAGTGCTGCACACGCGAGCTCCTACGAGCAGTACTTC
CSAAHASSYEQYF
>TRBJ2-3|.|TRBV29-1|.
TGCAGCGTGCGCACAAGGGCCGTCGCAGATACGCAGTATTTT
CSVRTRAVADTQYF
>TRBJ2-7|.|TRBV19|.
TGTGCCAGTAGTATAGCGGGGATTAACGAGCAGTACTTC
CASSIAGINEQYF
>TRBJ2-7|.|TRBV3-1|once
TGTGCCAGCAGCCAAGATAGGGAGAACGAGCAGTACTTC
CASSQDRENEQYF
>TRBJ2-3|TRBD2|TRBV5-1|.
TGCGCCAGCGGTACGACTAGCGGGGAAACAGATACGCAGTATTTT
CASGTTSGETDTQYF
>TRBJ2-7|.|TRBV14|.
TGTGCCAGCAGCCAAGATTGGGGAATCTCCTACGAGCAGTACTTC
CASSQDWGISYEQYF
>TRBJ1-5|.|TRBV23-1|.
TGCGCCAGCAGTCAATCTACGGGGCCCCCAAGGGCCCAGCATTTT
CASSQSTGPPRAQHF
>TRBJ2-1|.|TRBV9|.
TGTGCCAGCACCCCACCGACGGATTCCTACAATGAGCAGTTCTTC
CASTPPTDSYNEQFF
>TRBJ2-2|.|TRBV29-1|.
TGCAGCGTTGGGGGGCACGCCGGGGAGCTGTTTTTT
CSVGGHAGELFF
>TRBJ1-1|TRBD1|TRBV4-3|.
TGCGCCAGCAGCCGAAACCGGGACAGTAACACTGAAGCTTTCTTT
CASSRNRDSNTEAFF
>TRBJ1-6|.|TRBV20-1|.
TGCAGTGCTAGACGGGACCTAAGCAATTCACCCCTCCACTTT
CSARRDLSNSPLHF
>TRBJ2-3|.|TRBV27|.
TGTGCCAGCAGTCCACCCGGGACCTTTTATATAGATACGCAGTATTTT
CASSPPGTFYIDTQYF
>TRBJ1-3|.|TRBV20-1|.
TGCAGTATCCAGGGGTTCTCTGGAAACACCATATATTTT
CSIQGFSGNTIYF
>TRBJ1-2|TRBD1|TRBV23-1|.
TGCGCCAGCAGCAGGGGCTCTATTACAGGGGGCGGCACCTTC
CASSRGSITGGGTF
>TRBJ2-2|TRBD2|TRBV20-1|.
TGCAGTGCTAGAAGGAGCGGGGGGGCCGCCGGGGAGCTGTTTTTT
CSARRSGGAAGELFF
>TRBJ1-5|TRBD1|TRBV24-1|.
TGTGCCACCAGTGACGCCGGACAGGGCGATAGCAATCAGCCCCAGCATTTT
CATSDAGQGDSNQPQHF
>TRBJ2-1|TRBD1|TRBV6-2/TRBV6-3|.
TGTGCCAGCAGTACTGGGACAGGGGGTCCCGATGAGCAGTTCTTC
CASSTGTGGPDEQFF
>TRBJ2-6|.|TRBV7-2|once
TGTGCCAGCAGCTTGACAGTTGGTGGGGCCAACGTCCTGACTTTC
CASSLTVGGANVLTF
>TRBJ2-3|TRBD1|TRBV7-9|.
TGTGCCAGCAGCCGCGCAGGGGGAGAAGATACGCAGTATTTT
CASSRAGGEDTQYF
>TRBJ2-5|TRBD1|TRBV12-3/TRBV12-4|.
TGTGCCAGCAGTTTAGGGGGACAGTTACAAGAGACCCAGTACTTC
CASSLGGQLQETQYF
>TRBJ2-3|.|TRBV29-1|.
TGCAGCGTTGAAGATTGGGGGCAGCGTGCGCAGTATTTT
CSVEDWGQRAQYF
>TRBJ2-5|TRBD2|TRBV11-2|.
TGTGCCAGCAGCCTGGGGGGGGTCCAAGAGACCCAGTACTTC
CASSLGGVQETQYF
>TRBJ1-1|.|TRBV4-1|.
TGCGCCAGCAGCCAAGAACCCGCTAGGACTGAAGCTTTCTTT
CASSQEPARTEAFF